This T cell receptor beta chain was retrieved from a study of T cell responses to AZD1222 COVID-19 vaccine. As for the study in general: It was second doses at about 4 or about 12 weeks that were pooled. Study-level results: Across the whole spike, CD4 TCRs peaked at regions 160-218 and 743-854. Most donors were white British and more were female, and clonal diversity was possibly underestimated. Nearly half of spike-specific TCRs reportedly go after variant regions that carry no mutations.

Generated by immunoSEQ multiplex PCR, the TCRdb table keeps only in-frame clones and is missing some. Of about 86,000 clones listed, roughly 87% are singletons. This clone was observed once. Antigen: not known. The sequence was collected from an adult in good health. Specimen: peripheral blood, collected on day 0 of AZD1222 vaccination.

CDR3 bases: TGTGCCAGCAGCCGACAGGGGGCAGATGGCTACACCTTC. The encoded protein is CASSRQGADGYTF. The rearrangement links TRBV27 to TRBJ1-2; 10 bases are a match to TRBD1. The CDR3 loop spans 13 amino acids. The V segment lost 6 bases and the J segment 6 bases; nucleotides outside the gene matches: 4. Germline V gives CDR1 MNHEY, CDR2 SMNVEV (reference sequence).